This section outlines one T cell receptor (beta chain) sequence together with its context. The data belong to a study of blood T cell repertoires in COVID-19. Study at large: The United States, Italy and Spain provided the acute and convalescent COVID-19 samples.

Assay used: immunoSEQ multiplex PCR; TCRdb lists only in-frame clones, some missing. The profile shows 260,000 or so clones, roughly 89% of them singletons. The V and J ends lost 3 bases and 7 bases respectively, with 13 bases between them. CDR1 ENHRY and CDR2 SYGVKD come from the germline V gene. CDR3 size: 14 residues. The sequenced material came from PBMCs or T cells enriched from blood (not recorded which). The origin of this receptor is a woman aged 25-40 years with acute COVID-19. The chain links TRBV10-3 to TRBJ1-5, with D possibly TRBD1 on 6 matching bases. This chain's CDR3 is CAISDSKGDQPQHF. The CDR3 DNA sequence: TGTGCCATCAGTGACTCGAAGGGGGACCAGCCCCAGCATTTT.